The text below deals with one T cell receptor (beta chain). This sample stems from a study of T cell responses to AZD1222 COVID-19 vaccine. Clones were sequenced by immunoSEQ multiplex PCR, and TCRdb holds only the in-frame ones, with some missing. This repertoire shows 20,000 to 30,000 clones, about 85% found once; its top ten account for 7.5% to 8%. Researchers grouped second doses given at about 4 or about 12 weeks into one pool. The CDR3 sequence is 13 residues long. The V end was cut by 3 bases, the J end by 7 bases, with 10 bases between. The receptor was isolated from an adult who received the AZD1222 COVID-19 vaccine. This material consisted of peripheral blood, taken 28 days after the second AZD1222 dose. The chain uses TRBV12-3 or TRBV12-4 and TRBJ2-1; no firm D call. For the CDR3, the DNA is TGTGCCAGCAGTTTTTTAGGCGGAAATGAGCAGTTCTTC. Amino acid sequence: CASSFLGGNEQFF.